Below are 24 T cell receptor beta chains sequenced from a single sample in a study of blood T cell repertoires in COVID-19 (dated by TCRdb to 2018 to 2020). Receptors were amplified or captured by the immunoSEQ multiplex PCR assay. TCRdb retrieved this table from immuneACCESS and kept in-frame rearrangements only. Not all clones are present; in checked studies, unresolved V genes account for under half, and no reason is known for the remainder. For this sample there are fewer than 130,000 clones; 69% appear just once. Roughly 6% of the sample rests with the top ten. The sample was peripheral blood. Receptor source: an elderly man with acute or convalescent COVID-19.

The CDR3 nucleotides are TGCGCCAGCAGCTTCATGAACACCGGGGAGCTGTTTTTT. Its protein product is CASSFMNTGELFF. This chain connects TRBV5-1 to TRBJ2-2; D is unresolved. Per the germline V gene, CDR1 is SGHRS and CDR2 is YFSETQ. This CDR3 has 13 amino acids. With 2 bases removed from V and 1 base from J, the gap between germline ends came to 3 bases.

The V and J genes are TRBV7-3 and TRBJ2-1; 8 bases are a match to TRBD1. Trimming removed 5 bases from V and 7 bases from J; junction bases left unmatched: 7. The CDR3 spans 14 residues. Germline-derived CDR1 and CDR2 are SGHTA and FQGTGA. CDR3 in DNA: TGTGCCAGCAGCCAATGGACAGGGAAAAATGAGCAGTTCTTC. It encodes CASSQWTGKNEQFF.

V gene TRBV7-9 combines with J gene TRBJ1-2; 8 bases align to TRBD1. CDR3 length: 13 residues. V lost 5 bases and J lost 6; bases outside the gene matches: 5. Germline V gene lookup returns CDR1 SEHNR and CDR2 FQNEAQ (reference sequence). In nucleotides, the CDR3 is TGTGCCAGCAGCCCAAGGACAGGGAATGGCTACACCTTC. Translated: CASSPRTGNGYTF.

The chain is built from TRBV11-1 and TRBJ1-1; D gene uncertain. V was clipped by 2 bases and J by 5 bases, with 9 bases between them. Germline lookup yields CDR1 SGHAT and CDR2 FQDESV (reference sequence). The CDR3 is made up of 13 amino acids. CDR3 nucleotides: TGTGCCAGCAGCTTAAAGGGAGGGACTGAAGCTTTCTTT. Translating it yields CASSLKGGTEAFF.

This chain joins TRBV18 and TRBJ1-4; possible D gene TRBD1, 6 bases. From germline, CDR1 is KGHSH and CDR2 LQKENI. The ends were cut back, 4 bases at V and 8 bases at J, with 11 bases in the middle. CDR3 length: 13 residues. CDR3 loop: CASSLDSTEKLFF. The DNA for the CDR3 is TGTGCCAGCTCACTGGACAGCACAGAAAAACTGTTTTTT.

The chain combines TRBV10-1 with TRBJ1-1, with 7 bases matching TRBD1. V dropped 6 bases and J dropped 4; count of bases not matched to a gene: 5. Looked up from germline, CDR1 is WNHNN and CDR2 is SYGVQD (reference sequence). The CDR3 is 13 amino acids. This CDR3 is CASRQGIGTEAFF. The CDR3 DNA follows: TGCGCCAGCAGACAGGGGATCGGCACTGAAGCTTTCTTT.

The rearrangement uses TRBV19 and TRBJ2-7; TRBD1 aligns across 7 bases. The CDR3 extends over 15 amino acids. Germline-derived CDR1 and CDR2 are LNHDA and SQIVND (reference sequence). The V segment lost 5 bases and the J segment 3 bases; nucleotides outside the gene matches: 10. CDR3 in DNA: TGTGCCAGTAGTGCCCTGACAGGGAGAGACTACGAGCAGTACTTC. Its translation: CASSALTGRDYEQYF.

The V and J genes are TRBV5-1 and TRBJ2-2; 7 positions match TRBD1. The CDR3 runs to 16 residues. V dropped 0 bases and J dropped 1; count of bases not matched to a gene: 3. Germline CDR1 is SGHRS and CDR2 is YFSETQ. The DNA for the CDR3 is TGCGCCAGCAGCTTGGGGGACAGCTTGAACACCGGGGAGCTGTTTTTT. It specifies CASSLGDSLNTGELFF.

The rearrangement uses TRBV28 and TRBJ2-2; 7 nucleotides agree with TRBD1. This CDR3 comprises 14 residues. V trimming: 4 bases; J trimming: 5 bases; junction bases outside the gene matches: 4. Per germline, CDR1 MDHEN and CDR2 SYDVKM. CDR3 in amino acids: CASSSGQNTGELFF. The CDR3 DNA is TGTGCCAGCAGTTCGGGACAGAATACCGGGGAGCTGTTTTTT.

This sequence joins TRBV7-8 and TRBJ1-1, with 7 bases matching TRBD1. The CDR3 is 14 residues long. The V gene end was trimmed by 5 bases and the J gene end by 1 base; junction bases not matched to a gene: 4. Germline assignment: CDR1 SGHVS and CDR2 FQNEAQ. The CDR3 DNA reads as TGTGCCAGCAGCCGTAGGGACAGGAACACTGAAGCTTTCTTT. It yields the protein CASSRRDRNTEAFF.

V and J are TRBV10-3 and TRBJ2-1; 7 bases agree with TRBD1. Trimming at V came to 7 bases and at J to 9 bases, leaving 12 bases not matched to a gene. Per the germline V gene, CDR1 is ENHRY and CDR2 is SYGVKD. The CDR3 sequence is 14 residues long. This CDR3 is CAITEQGRQGEQFF. CDR3 nucleotides: TGTGCCATCACCGAACAGGGGCGCCAAGGTGAGCAGTTCTTC.

The V and J genes are TRBV28 and TRBJ1-1; perhaps TRBD1 as D (6 bases). CDR1 and CDR2 (germline): MDHEN, SYDVKM. Trimming left V 10 bases short and J 5 bases short, with 14 bases between. The CDR3 runs 12 residues. The DNA of the CDR3 is TGTGCCATCAAATTAGGGGGAACTGAAGCTTTCTTT. The encoded protein is CAIKLGGTEAFF.

The CDR3 coding sequence is TGTGCCAGCTCACCGGGACAGTCTTCCTATGGCTACACCTTC. Encoded protein: CASSPGQSSYGYTF. J is TRBJ1-2 and V is TRBV18; 7 nucleotides match TRBD1. Germline values: CDR1 KGHSH, CDR2 LQKENI. V was clipped by 3 bases and J by 4 bases; unmatched bases: 5. The CDR3 is 14 amino acids. The full variable domain, with the rest looked up from reference TRBV18 and TRBJ1-2, is NAGVMQNPRHLVRRRGQEARLRCSPMKGHSHVYWYRQLPEEGLKFMVYLQKENIIDESGMPKERFSAEFPKEGPSILRIQQVVRGDSAAYFCASSPGQSSYGYTFGSGTRLTVV.

This sequence joins TRBV2 and TRBJ1-1; 7 bases agree with TRBD1. The CDR3 totals 14 residues. The ends lost 2 bases at V and 6 bases at J; junction bases unmatched: 6. Per germline, CDR1 SNHLY and CDR2 FYNNEI. The CDR3 region has the DNA TGTGCCAGCAGTGAATTGACAGGGAGGTCTGAAGCTTTCTTT. Its protein is CASSELTGRSEAFF. The whole variable domain, filled in from reference TRBV2 and TRBJ1-1, reads EPEVTQTPSHQVTQMGQEVILRCVPISNHLYFYWYRQILGQKVEFLVSFYNNEISEKSEIFDDQFSVERPDGSNFTLKIRSTKLEDSAMYFCASSELTGRSEAFFGQGTRLTVV.

The chain is built from TRBV19 and TRBJ1-5; tentative D call: TRBD1 (6 bases). The CDR3 runs to 15 residues. Germline V CDR1 and CDR2: LNHDA, SQIVND (reference sequence). Trimming cost V 5 bases and J 4 bases, with 15 bases left between them. The CDR3 DNA reads as TGTGCCAGTAGTCCCAGGGATCAGGGGAATCAGCCCCAGCATTTT. This gives the protein CASSPRDQGNQPQHF.

This rearrangement joins TRBV3-1 (or the pseudogene TRBV3-2) to TRBJ2-2; the match to TRBD1 covers 11 bases. Germline CDR1 and CDR2: LGHDT and YNNKEL (reference sequence). CDR3 size: 16 residues. V lost 4 bases and J lost 5; bases outside the gene matches: 6. CDR3 DNA sequence: TGTGCCAGCAGCCCAAGGACAGGGGGCAAGACCGGGGAGCTGTTTTTT. The encoded protein is CASSPRTGGKTGELFF.

The rearrangement joins TRBV27 to TRBJ2-1; 10 nucleotides match TRBD2. Looked up from germline, CDR1 is MNHEY and CDR2 is SMNVEV (reference sequence). Trimming at V came to 3 bases and at J to 2 bases, leaving 10 bases not matched to a gene. The CDR3 totals 18 residues. The CDR3 region has the DNA TGTGCCAGCAGTTTGGGACTAGCGCTCGAGGGGGCCTACAATGAGCAGTTCTTC. It encodes CASSLGLALEGAYNEQFF.

The chain combines TRBV20-1 with TRBJ1-1, with 9 bases matching TRBD1. After removal of 3 bases from V and 5 bases from J, the junction contained 7 bases not matched to a gene. The CDR3 extends over 14 amino acids. Germline CDR1 and CDR2: DFQATT and SNEGSKA (reference sequence). CDR3 sequence: CSASPPGQGTEAFF. The CDR3 bases are TGCAGTGCTAGTCCACCTGGACAGGGGACTGAAGCTTTCTTT.

CDR3 DNA sequence: TGTGCCAGCAGCTCGGACAGGACTTTCTATGGCTACACCTTC. Protein: CASSSDRTFYGYTF. The chain carries TRBV7-2 and TRBJ1-2; 7 bases map to TRBD1. Germline V gene lookup returns CDR1 SGHTA and CDR2 FQGNSA. CDR3 size: 14 residues. The trim removed 4 bases at V and 4 bases at J, leaving 6 bases unmatched.

J is TRBJ1-5 and V is TRBV28, with TRBD1 identical over 7 bases. CDR1 is MDHEN, CDR2 SYDVKM, per germline. V dropped 5 bases and J dropped 4; count of bases not matched to a gene: 8. This CDR3 is 15 amino acids long. In DNA, the CDR3 is TGTGCCAGCAGTAGGGGGGACAGCGTAAATCAGCCCCAGCATTTT. Translating it yields CASSRGDSVNQPQHF. Using reference TRBV28 and TRBJ1-5 for the parts outside the CDR3, the full variable domain is DVKVTQSSRYLVKRTGEKVFLECVQDMDHENMFWYRQDPGLGLRLIYFSYDVKMKEKGDIPEGYSVSREKKERFSLILESASTNQTSMYLCASSRGDSVNQPQHFGDGTRLSIL.

This clone turned up a few times. The rearrangement joins TRBV6-5 to TRBJ2-3; the match to TRBD2 covers 7 bases. V lost 8 bases, J lost 1 base, and 6 bases stayed unmatched. The CDR3 has 14 amino acids. Per germline, CDR1 MNHEY and CDR2 SVGAGI. This CDR3 reads CASRRGVGTDTQYF. CDR3 DNA: TGTGCCAGCCGTCGGGGGGTGGGCACAGATACGCAGTATTTT.

This clone was seen more than once but under ten times. The chain couples TRBV24-1 to TRBJ2-2; tentative D call: TRBD2 (6 bases). The CDR3 runs 12 residues. Germline V gene sequence: CDR1 KGHDR, CDR2 SFDVKD. Trimming stripped 7 bases from V and 6 bases from J, with 8 bases between. The CDR3 DNA is TGTGCCACCAGCGGGAGCGCCGGGGAGCTGTTTTTT. Amino acids: CATSGSAGELFF.

The chain is built from TRBV18 and TRBJ2-2; 11 nucleotides match TRBD1. Per germline, CDR1 KGHSH and CDR2 LQKENI. The CDR3 has 19 amino acids. The ends lost 4 bases at V and 3 bases at J; junction bases unmatched: 13. As DNA, the CDR3 is TGTGCCAGCTCACGACGGAGGCCGGGACAGGGGGACTACACCGGGGAGCTGTTTTTT. Protein: CASSRRRPGQGDYTGELFF.

V usage is TRBV23-1 and J usage is TRBJ2-3; D uncertain. TRBV23-1 is an ORF for which the function is uncertain. The CDR3 totals 16 residues. Trimming took off 5 bases at V and 0 bases at J, with 15 bases between the two ends. The CDR3 nucleotides read TGCGCCAGCAGTTTCCCCCCCCGGTTCAGCACAGATACGCAGTATTTT. As protein: CASSFPPRFSTDTQYF.